This section outlines one T cell receptor beta chain sequence together with its context. CDR3 length: 15 amino acids. Trimming removed 1 base from V and 4 bases from J, with 11 bases in between. The germline V gene has CDR1 MDHEN and CDR2 SYDVKM. These data belong to a study of shared clonotypes between healthy human individuals. Study background: Used for every donor were three CD4 naive, three CD4 memory, two CD8 naive and one CD8 memory plate.

The deep-level immunoSEQ assay was used. Here immunoSEQ multiplex PCR was the method, and the copy in TCRdb shows in-frame clones only, minus some. The sample holds approximately 2.3 million clones, about 92% seen once. Sequenced input: naive CD4+ T cells from PBMCs. Subset of the sample: CD45RA+ positively selected. This TCR was sampled from a man aged 18-30 years in good health. Some clones in this sample may be carry-over from other donors' samples. The J gene is TRBJ1-3, the V gene TRBV28; TRBD1 might be the D (6 bases). This chain's CDR3 is CASSLSGAPGNTIYF. The CDR3 coding sequence is TGTGCCAGCAGTTTATCAGGGGCGCCAGGAAACACCATATATTTT.